Listed below are T cell receptor beta chains from one sample, sequenced in a study of blood T cells in healthy people across ages. TCRdb used MiXCR to reprocess the 5' RACE reads, holding one entry per CDR3 protein. The sample has fewer than 800,000 distinct CDR3 sequences; over 20% are singletons. The sample taken for sequencing was blood. All receptors derive from a man in his 70s in good health. The CDR3 runs from the conserved cysteine through the conserved F or W. A D gene is named only where the DNA matches it firmly. Clone size, where shown, is once, few, many, or a class for clones that have expanded.

TRBV7-2	.	TRBJ1-1	few	CASSLVPRISNTEAFF	TGTGCCAGCAGCTTAGTACCGAGAATTTCGAACACTGAAGCTTTCTTT
TRBV7-8	TRBD2	TRBJ2-2	.	CASRPTSGISSNTGELFF	TGTGCCAGCAGACCAACTAGCGGGATATCGTCGAACACCGGGGAGCTGTTTTTT
TRBV20-1	.	TRBJ1-6	.	CSARPSQVANSPLHF	TGCAGTGCTAGGCCCTCGCAGGTCGCCAATTCACCCCTCCACTTT
TRBV6-2/TRBV6-3	.	TRBJ2-5	many	CASKGSQETQYF	TGTGCCAGCAAGGGCAGCCAAGAGACCCAGTACTTC
TRBV9	.	TRBJ1-3	.	CASSVTGNTIYF	TGTGCCAGCAGCGTAACCGGAAACACCATATATTTT
TRBV7-9	.	TRBJ2-2	.	CASSSPERGANTGELFF	TGTGCCAGCAGCTCCCCGGAGCGAGGGGCTAACACCGGGGAGCTGTTTTTT
TRBV5-1	TRBD2	TRBJ2-7	.	CASSSSGDNYEQYF	TGCGCCAGCAGCTCTAGCGGGGACAACTACGAGCAGTACTTC
TRBV2	.	TRBJ1-4	.	CASSESGPKLFF	TGTGCCAGCAGTGAGTCTGGCCCAAAACTGTTTTTT
TRBV28	TRBD2	TRBJ2-5	few	CGSGLSGSLETQYF	TGTGGCTCGGGTCTGAGCGGGAGCTTAGAGACCCAGTACTTC
TRBV20-1	TRBD2	TRBJ2-3	once	CSARGLAGPITDTQYF	TGCAGTGCTAGAGGACTAGCGGGACCCATCACAGATACGCAGTATTTT
TRBV20-1	TRBD2	TRBJ2-1	.	CSARELAGGRNEQFF	TGCAGTGCTAGAGAACTAGCGGGAGGTCGGAATGAGCAGTTCTTC
TRBV6-2/TRBV6-3	.	TRBJ2-6	.	CASSYGDGSGANVLTF	TGTGCCAGCAGTTACGGGGACGGCTCTGGGGCCAACGTCCTGACTTTC
TRBV7-9	.	TRBJ2-1	few	CASSQVSGEQFF	TGTGCCAGCAGCCAGGTATCAGGTGAGCAGTTCTTC
TRBV7-9	TRBD2	TRBJ2-7	few	CASSLTSVTYEQYF	TGTGCCAGCAGCTTAACTAGCGTAACCTACGAGCAGTACTTC
TRBV6-6	.	TRBJ2-5	few	CASSYSEGTPRWEQYF	TGTGCCAGCAGTTACTCGGAAGGGACACCGAGGTGGGAGCAGTACTTC
TRBV3-1	.	TRBJ2-1	few	CASRGSGNEQFF	TGTGCCAGCAGGGGTAGCGGCAATGAGCAGTTCTTC
TRBV10-3	TRBD1	TRBJ2-5	.	CAITRGQGETQYF	TGTGCCATCACTAGAGGACAGGGGGAGACCCAGTACTTC
TRBV18	.	TRBJ2-7	few	CASSSAGEDGEQYF	TGTGCCAGCTCATCCGCAGGGGAGGATGGCGAGCAGTACTTC
TRBV7-9	.	TRBJ2-5	few	CASSLDLPVGETQYF	TGTGCCAGCAGCTTAGATCTACCGGTGGGCGAGACCCAGTACTTC
TRBV12-3/TRBV12-4	.	TRBJ2-2	.	CASRDFPGELFF	TGTGCCAGCAGGGACTTTCCGGGGGAGCTGTTTTTT
TRBV5-4	.	TRBJ2-5	.	CASSWTVNQETQYF	TGTGCCAGCAGCTGGACAGTAAACCAAGAGACCCAGTACTTC
TRBV5-6	.	TRBJ2-1	many	CASSLGLSSYNEQFF	TGTGCCAGCAGCTTGGGTCTGAGCTCCTACAATGAGCAGTTCTTC
TRBV5-1	.	TRBJ2-5	.	CASSLAGDFQETQYF	TGCGCCAGCAGCTTGGCGGGAGACTTTCAAGAGACCCAGTACTTC
TRBV5-1	.	TRBJ2-5	few	CASSLTTKETQYF	TGCGCCAGCAGCTTAACGACCAAAGAGACCCAGTACTTC
TRBV12-3/TRBV12-4	.	TRBJ2-5	.	CASSLGGVGSSSIDQETQYF	TGTGCCAGCAGTTTAGGGGGGGTCGGGTCTTCCAGTATTGACCAAGAGACCCAGTACTTC
TRBV29-1	TRBD1	TRBJ1-2	.	CSVGTGDNYGYTF	TGCAGCGTTGGAACAGGGGACAACTATGGCTACACCTTC
TRBV20-1	TRBD1	TRBJ2-7	.	CSARIYGQGGGNEQYF	TGCAGTGCTAGAATCTACGGACAGGGAGGTGGCAACGAGCAGTACTTC
TRBV11-2	.	TRBJ2-7	few	CASSSRPSTYEQYF	TGTGCCAGCAGCTCCCGGCCTTCTACCTACGAGCAGTACTTC
TRBV9	TRBD2	TRBJ2-7	.	CASSLGTSEPSYEQYF	TGTGCCAGCAGCTTGGGGACTAGCGAACCTTCCTACGAGCAGTACTTC
TRBV12-5	.	TRBJ1-1	.	CASGLVTSAENTEAFF	TGTGCTAGTGGTTTGGTTACCTCGGCCGAGAACACTGAAGCTTTCTTT
TRBV6-5	TRBD2	TRBJ2-5	.	CASSYSLAGGIETQYF	TGTGCCAGCAGTTACTCTTTAGCGGGAGGAATAGAGACCCAGTACTTC
TRBV5-1	.	TRBJ2-3	.	CASSLSAALDTQYF	TGCGCCAGCAGCTTAAGTGCGGCCTTAGATACGCAGTATTTT
TRBV28	.	TRBJ2-3	few	CASKTGRTDTQYF	TGTGCCAGCAAGACGGGACGCACAGATACGCAGTATTTT
TRBV27	.	TRBJ2-1	many	CASGRLSPPKEQFF	TGTGCCAGCGGAAGACTAAGCCCCCCGAAGGAGCAGTTCTTC
TRBV20-1	TRBD1	TRBJ2-5	.	CSARALQGARYETQYF	TGCAGTGCTAGGGCCTTACAGGGGGCGCGATATGAGACCCAGTACTTC
TRBV20-1	.	TRBJ1-3	few	CSASESLSGNTIYF	TGCAGTGCTTCCGAATCGCTCTCTGGAAACACCATATATTTT
TRBV29-1	TRBD1	TRBJ1-2	.	CSAWDRGHYGYTF	TGCAGCGCCTGGGACAGGGGCCACTATGGCTACACCTTC